This T cell receptor (beta chain) originates from a study of vaccination and CD4 T cells after COVID-19. Study-level information: Drawing of post-COVID samples took place a median approximately 100 days after diagnosis (range 35 to 161). Overlapping peptides of the spike proteins of SARS-CoV-2, HCoV-NL63, HCoV-OC43 and HCoV-229E were used for cell stimulation.

With the Oncomine TCR Beta short-read assay, DNA from cultured CD4+ T cells was sequenced. The template was genomic DNA from cultured CD4+ T cells. Each CDR3 protein is one row after TCRdb ran MiXCR on the PCR reads. The repertoire holds more than 14,000 distinct CDR3 sequences, 48% seen once, with around 15% in the top ten. Remarks on this clonotype: Its specificity is not known.

Treatment: roughly 10-day PBMC culture with coronavirus spike peptide pools or control peptides (ViraFEST assay). After expanding antigen-specific T cells with peptide pools, ViraFEST sequenced their TCRs. This TCR derives from a human donor who had recovered from COVID-19. Input material: CD4+ T cells from blood, cultured in vitro.

Here the CDR3 reads CATSRGGTVYNEQFF. CDR3 DNA sequence: TGTGCCACCAGCAGAGGAGGGACAGTGTACAATGAGCAGTTCTTC. The gene calls are TRBV15 and TRBJ2-1; TRBD1 aligns across 7 bases. Germline V gives CDR1 LNHNV, CDR2 YYDKDF (reference sequence). CDR3 length: 15 amino acids. With 1 base clipped from V and 4 bases from J, the junction kept 4 bases outside the gene matches.